This TCR beta chain was identified during a study of cytomegalovirus exposure and HLA in healthy donors. It was with 60 Vbeta and 13 Jbeta primers that the PCR ran. Assay used: immunoSEQ multiplex PCR; TCRdb lists only in-frame clones, some missing. The sample yields 90,000 to 150,000 clones, approximately 80% seen once. There are 18 residues in the CDR3. V gave up 1 base and J gave up 2 bases; unmatched junction bases: 7. Per the germline V gene, CDR1 is SGHTA and CDR2 is FQGNSA. Sequenced material: PBMCs. The genes are TRBV7-2 and TRBJ2-3, with 12 bases identical to TRBD2. The sequence derives from a man aged 40-55 years in good health and CMV-seronegative. The DNA for the CDR3 is TGTGCCAGCAGCTTAGGGGCTAGCGGGGGGGCTCTCACAGATACGCAGTATTTT. Amino acids: CASSLGASGGALTDTQYF.